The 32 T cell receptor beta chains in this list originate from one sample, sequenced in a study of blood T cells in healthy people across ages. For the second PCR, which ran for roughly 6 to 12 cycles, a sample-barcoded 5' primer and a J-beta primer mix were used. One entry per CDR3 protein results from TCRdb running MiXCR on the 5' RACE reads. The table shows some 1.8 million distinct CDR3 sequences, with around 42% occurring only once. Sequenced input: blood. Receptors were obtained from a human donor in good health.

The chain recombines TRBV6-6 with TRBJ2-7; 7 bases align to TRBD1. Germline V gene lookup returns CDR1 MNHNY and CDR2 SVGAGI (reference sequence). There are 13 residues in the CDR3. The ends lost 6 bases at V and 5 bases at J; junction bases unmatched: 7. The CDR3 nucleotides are TGTGCCAGCAGCCGGGCCGACAGGGACGAGCAGTACTTC. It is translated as CASSRADRDEQYF.

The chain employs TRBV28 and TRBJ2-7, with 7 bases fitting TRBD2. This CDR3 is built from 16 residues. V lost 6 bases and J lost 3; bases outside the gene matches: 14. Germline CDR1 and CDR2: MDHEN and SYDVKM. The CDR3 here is CASSSREGPPFYEQYF. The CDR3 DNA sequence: TGTGCCAGCAGCTCTAGGGAGGGGCCCCCGTTCTACGAGCAGTACTTC.

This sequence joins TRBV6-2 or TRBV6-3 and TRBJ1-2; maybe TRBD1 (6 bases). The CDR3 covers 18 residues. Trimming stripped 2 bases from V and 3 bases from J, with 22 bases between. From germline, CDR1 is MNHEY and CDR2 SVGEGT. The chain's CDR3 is CASSYGAQGSSVHYGYTF. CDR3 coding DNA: TGTGCCAGCAGTTACGGGGCGCAGGGGAGTTCGGTACACTATGGCTACACCTTC.

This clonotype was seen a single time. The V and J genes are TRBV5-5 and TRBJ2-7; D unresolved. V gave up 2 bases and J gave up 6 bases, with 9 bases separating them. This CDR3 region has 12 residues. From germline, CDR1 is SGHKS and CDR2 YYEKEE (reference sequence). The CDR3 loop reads CASSFNLLEQYF. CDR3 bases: TGTGCCAGCAGCTTCAATCTTCTCGAGCAGTACTTC.

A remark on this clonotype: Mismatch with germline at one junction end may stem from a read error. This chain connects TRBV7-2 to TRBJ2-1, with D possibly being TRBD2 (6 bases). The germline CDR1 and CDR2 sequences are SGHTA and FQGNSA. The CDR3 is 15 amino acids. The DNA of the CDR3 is TGTGCCAGCAACTTAGCCGGGGGTTCCTACAGTGAGCAGTTCTTC. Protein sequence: CASNLAGGSYSEQFF.

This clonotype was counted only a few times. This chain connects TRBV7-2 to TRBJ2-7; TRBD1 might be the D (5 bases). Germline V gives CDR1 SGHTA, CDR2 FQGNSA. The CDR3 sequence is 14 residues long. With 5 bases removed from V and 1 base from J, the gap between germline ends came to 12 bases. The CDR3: CASSTGDSSYEQYF. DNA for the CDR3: TGTGCCAGCAGCACAGGCGACAGTTCCTACGAGCAGTACTTC.

CDR3 in amino acids: CASSFRDGTNEKLFF. CDR3 nucleotide sequence: TGTGCCAGCAGTTTTCGGGACGGAACTAATGAAAAACTGTTTTTT. V gene TRBV6-5 combines with J gene TRBJ1-4; perhaps TRBD1 as D (5 bases). CDR3 length equals 15 residues. The V and J ends lost 4 bases and 1 base respectively, with 10 bases between them. The germline gives CDR1 MNHEY, CDR2 SVGAGI.

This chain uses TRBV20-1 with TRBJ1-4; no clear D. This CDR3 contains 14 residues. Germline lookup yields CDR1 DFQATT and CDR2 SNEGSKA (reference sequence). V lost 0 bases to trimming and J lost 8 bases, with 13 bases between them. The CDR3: CSARDLKGGEKLFF. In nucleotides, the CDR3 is TGCAGTGCTAGAGATTTGAAGGGAGGGGAAAAACTGTTTTTT.

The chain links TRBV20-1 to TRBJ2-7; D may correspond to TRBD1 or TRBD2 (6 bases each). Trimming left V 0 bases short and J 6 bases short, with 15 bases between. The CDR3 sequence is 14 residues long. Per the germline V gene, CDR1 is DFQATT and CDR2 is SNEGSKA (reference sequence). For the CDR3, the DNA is TGCAGTGCTAGAGAGAGGGGGACTGAAGGCGAGCAGTACTTC. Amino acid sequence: CSARERGTEGEQYF.

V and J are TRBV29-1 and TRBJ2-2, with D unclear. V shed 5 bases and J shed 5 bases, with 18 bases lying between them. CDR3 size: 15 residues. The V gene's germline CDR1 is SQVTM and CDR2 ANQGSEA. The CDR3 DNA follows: TGCAGCGTTTCTTCCTCCTACCTGCAGACCGGGGAGCTGTTTTTT. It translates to CSVSSSYLQTGELFF.

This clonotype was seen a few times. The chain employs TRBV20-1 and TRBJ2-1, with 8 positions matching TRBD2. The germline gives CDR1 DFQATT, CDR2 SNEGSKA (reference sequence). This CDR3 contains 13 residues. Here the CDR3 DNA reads TGCAGAACGCCCGGGACTAGAAACAATGAGCAGTTCTTC. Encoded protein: CRTPGTRNNEQFF.

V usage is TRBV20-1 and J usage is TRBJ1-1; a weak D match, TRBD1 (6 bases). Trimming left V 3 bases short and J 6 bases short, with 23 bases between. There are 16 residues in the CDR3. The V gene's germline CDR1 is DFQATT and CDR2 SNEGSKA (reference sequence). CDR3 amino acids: CSASPPWGQGSAEAFF. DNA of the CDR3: TGCAGTGCTAGTCCCCCGTGGGGGCAGGGGAGCGCTGAAGCTTTCTTT.

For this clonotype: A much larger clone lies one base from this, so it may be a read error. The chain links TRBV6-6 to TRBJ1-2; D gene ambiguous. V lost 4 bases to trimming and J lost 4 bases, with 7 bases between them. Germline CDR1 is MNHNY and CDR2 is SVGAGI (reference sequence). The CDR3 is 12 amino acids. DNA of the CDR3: TGTGCCAGCAGTTTAGGCATCTATGGCTACACCTTC. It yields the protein CASSLGIYGYTF.

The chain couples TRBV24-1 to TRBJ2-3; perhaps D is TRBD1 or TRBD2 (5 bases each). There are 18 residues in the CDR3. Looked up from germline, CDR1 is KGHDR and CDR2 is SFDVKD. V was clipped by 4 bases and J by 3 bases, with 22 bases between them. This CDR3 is CATSDNLREGAVTDTQYF. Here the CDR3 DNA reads TGTGCCACCAGTGACAACCTCCGGGAAGGGGCAGTGACAGATACGCAGTATTTT.

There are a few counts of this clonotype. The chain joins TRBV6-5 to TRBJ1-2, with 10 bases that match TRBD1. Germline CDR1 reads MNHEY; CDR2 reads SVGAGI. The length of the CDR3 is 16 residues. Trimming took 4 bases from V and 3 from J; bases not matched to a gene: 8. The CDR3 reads CASSFGQGGRDYGYTF. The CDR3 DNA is TGTGCCAGCAGTTTCGGACAGGGGGGTCGCGACTATGGCTACACCTTC.

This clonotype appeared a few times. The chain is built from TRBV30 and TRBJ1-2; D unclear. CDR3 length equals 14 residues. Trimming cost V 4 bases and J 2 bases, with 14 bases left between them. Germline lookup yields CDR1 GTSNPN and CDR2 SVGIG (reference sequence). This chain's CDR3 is CAWTPSSFNYGYTF. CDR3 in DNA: TGTGCCTGGACTCCAAGTAGTTTCAACTATGGCTACACCTTC.

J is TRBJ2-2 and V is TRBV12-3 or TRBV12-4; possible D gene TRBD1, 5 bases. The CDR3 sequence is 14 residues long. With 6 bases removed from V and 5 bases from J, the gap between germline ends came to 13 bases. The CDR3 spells CASSPGRVTGELFF. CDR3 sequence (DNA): TGTGCCAGCAGCCCCGGCAGGGTTACCGGGGAGCTGTTTTTT.

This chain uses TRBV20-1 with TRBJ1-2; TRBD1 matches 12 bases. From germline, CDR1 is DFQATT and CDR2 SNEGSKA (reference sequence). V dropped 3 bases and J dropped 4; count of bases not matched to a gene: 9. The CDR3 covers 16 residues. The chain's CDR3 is CSARPGTGGAGYGYTF. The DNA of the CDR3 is TGCAGTGCTAGGCCCGGGACAGGGGGCGCGGGCTATGGCTACACCTTC.

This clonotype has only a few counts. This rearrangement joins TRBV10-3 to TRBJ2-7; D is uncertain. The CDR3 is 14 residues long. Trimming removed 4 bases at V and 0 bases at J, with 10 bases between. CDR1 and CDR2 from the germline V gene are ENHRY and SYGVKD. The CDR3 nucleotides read TGTGCCATCAGTGTGTCGACCCCCTCCTACGAGCAGTACTTC. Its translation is CAISVSTPSYEQYF.

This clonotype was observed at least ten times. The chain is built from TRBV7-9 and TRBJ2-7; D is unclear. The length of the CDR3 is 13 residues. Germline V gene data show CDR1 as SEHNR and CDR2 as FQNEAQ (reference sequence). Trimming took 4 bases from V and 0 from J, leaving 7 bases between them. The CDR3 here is CASSSGNSYEQYF. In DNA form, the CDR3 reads TGTGCCAGCAGCTCTGGAAACTCCTACGAGCAGTACTTC. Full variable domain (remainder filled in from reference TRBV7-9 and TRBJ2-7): DTGVSQNPRHKITKRGQNVTFRCDPISEHNRLYWYRQTLGQGPEFLTYFQNEAQLEKSRLLSDRFSAERPKGSFSTLEIQRTEQGDSAMYLCASSSGNSYEQYFGPGTRLTVT.

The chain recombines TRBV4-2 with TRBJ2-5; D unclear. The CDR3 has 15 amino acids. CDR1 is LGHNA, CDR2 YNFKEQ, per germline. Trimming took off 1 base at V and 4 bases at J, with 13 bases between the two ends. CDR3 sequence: CASSQGLLTVETQYF. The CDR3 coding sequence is TGTGCCAGCAGCCAAGGTCTACTCACGGTAGAGACCCAGTACTTC.

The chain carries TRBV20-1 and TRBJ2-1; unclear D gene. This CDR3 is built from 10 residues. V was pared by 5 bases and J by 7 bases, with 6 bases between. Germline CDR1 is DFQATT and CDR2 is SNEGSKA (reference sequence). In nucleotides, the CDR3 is TGCAGTGCTGCCAGGAATGAGCAGTTCTTC. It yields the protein CSAARNEQFF.

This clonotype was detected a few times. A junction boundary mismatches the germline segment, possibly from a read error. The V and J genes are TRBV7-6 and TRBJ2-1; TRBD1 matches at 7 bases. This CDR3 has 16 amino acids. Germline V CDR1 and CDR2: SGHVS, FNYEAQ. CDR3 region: CAGSSPLGQRHNEQFF. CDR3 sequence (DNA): TGTGCCGGCAGCTCACCATTGGGACAGAGACACAATGAGCAGTTCTTC.

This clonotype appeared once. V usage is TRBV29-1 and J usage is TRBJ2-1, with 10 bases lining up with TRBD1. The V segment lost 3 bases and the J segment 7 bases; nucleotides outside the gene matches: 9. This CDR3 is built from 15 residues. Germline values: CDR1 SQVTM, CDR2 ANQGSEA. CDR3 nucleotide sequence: TGCAGCGTTGAGGGGACAGGGGAAAATTATAATGAGCAGTTCTTC. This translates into CSVEGTGENYNEQFF.

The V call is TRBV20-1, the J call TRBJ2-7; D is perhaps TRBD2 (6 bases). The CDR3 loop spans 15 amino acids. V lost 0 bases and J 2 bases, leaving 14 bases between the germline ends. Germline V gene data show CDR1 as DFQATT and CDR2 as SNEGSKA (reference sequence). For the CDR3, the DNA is TGCAGTGCTAGAGATCTCGGGGGAACTGCCTACGAGCAGTACTTC. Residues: CSARDLGGTAYEQYF.

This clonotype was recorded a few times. The CDR3 here is CSAGTGSSLTDTQYF. CDR3 nucleotides: TGCAGTGCCGGCACAGGGTCATCGCTGACAGATACGCAGTATTTT. J is TRBJ2-3 and V is TRBV20-1; a weak D match, TRBD1 (6 bases). The CDR3 totals 15 residues. Germline assignment: CDR1 DFQATT and CDR2 SNEGSKA (reference sequence). V gave up 6 bases and J gave up 3 bases, with 19 bases separating them.

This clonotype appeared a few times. The CDR3, as DNA: TGTGCCATCAACAGCGGGCGTAGCTCCTACGAGCAGTACTTC. It yields the protein CAINSGRSSYEQYF. This chain connects TRBV10-3 to TRBJ2-7; tentatively, D is TRBD2 (6 bases). This CDR3 is 14 amino acids long. The germline CDR1 and CDR2 sequences are ENHRY and SYGVKD. Trimming removed 7 bases from V and 0 bases from J, with 13 bases in between.

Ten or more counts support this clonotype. CDR3 residues: CSVVTSRDTQYF. DNA for the CDR3: TGCAGCGTGGTGACTAGCAGGGATACGCAGTATTTT. The J gene is TRBJ2-3, the V gene TRBV29-1; 7 nucleotides align to TRBD2. The V gene's germline CDR1 is SQVTM and CDR2 ANQGSEA. CDR3 length: 12 amino acids. The trim removed 6 bases at V and 6 bases at J, leaving 6 bases unmatched.

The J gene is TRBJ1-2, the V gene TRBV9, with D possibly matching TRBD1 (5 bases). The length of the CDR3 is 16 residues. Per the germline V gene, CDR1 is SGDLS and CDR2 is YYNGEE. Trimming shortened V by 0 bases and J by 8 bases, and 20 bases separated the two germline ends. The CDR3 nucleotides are TGTGCCAGCAGCGTAGCTACGACTCGGGGGTACGAGGGCTACACCTTC. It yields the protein CASSVATTRGYEGYTF.

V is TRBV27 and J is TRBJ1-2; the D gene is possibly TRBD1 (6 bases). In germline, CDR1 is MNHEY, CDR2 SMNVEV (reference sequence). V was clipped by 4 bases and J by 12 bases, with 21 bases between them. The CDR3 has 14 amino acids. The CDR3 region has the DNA TGTGCCAGCAGTTCCAGGGATCCCCCTGGGGGCCACACCTTC. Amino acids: CASSSRDPPGGHTF.

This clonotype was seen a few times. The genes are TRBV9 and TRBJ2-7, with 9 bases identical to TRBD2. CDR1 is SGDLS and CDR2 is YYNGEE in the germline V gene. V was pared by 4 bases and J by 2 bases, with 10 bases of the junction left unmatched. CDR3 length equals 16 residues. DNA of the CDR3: TGTGCCAGCAGCCACGCAGAGCGGGAGGAGGCCTACGAGCAGTACTTC. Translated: CASSHAEREEAYEQYF.

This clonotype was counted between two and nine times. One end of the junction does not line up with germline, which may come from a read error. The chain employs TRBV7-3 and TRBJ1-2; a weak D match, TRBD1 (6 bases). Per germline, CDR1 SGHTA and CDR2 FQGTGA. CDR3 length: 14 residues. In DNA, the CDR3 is TGTGCCAGCGCCAGGGCACCGGGGGCCTATGGCCACACCTTC. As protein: CASARAPGAYGHTF.